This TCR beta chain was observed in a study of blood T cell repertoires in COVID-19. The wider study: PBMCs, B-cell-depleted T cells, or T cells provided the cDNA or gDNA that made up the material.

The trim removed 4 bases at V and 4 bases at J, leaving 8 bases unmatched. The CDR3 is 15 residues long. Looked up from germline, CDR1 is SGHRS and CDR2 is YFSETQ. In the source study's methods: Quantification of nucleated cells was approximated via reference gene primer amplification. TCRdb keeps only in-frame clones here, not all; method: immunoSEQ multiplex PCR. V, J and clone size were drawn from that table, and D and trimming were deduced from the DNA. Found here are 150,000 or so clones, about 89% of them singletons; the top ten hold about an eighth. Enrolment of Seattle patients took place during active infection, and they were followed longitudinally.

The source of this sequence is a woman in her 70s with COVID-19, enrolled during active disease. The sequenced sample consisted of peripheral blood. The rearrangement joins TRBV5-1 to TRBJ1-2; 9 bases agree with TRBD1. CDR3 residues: CASSPGGQGAYGYTF. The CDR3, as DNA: TGCGCCAGCAGCCCGGGGGGACAGGGAGCCTATGGCTACACCTTC.